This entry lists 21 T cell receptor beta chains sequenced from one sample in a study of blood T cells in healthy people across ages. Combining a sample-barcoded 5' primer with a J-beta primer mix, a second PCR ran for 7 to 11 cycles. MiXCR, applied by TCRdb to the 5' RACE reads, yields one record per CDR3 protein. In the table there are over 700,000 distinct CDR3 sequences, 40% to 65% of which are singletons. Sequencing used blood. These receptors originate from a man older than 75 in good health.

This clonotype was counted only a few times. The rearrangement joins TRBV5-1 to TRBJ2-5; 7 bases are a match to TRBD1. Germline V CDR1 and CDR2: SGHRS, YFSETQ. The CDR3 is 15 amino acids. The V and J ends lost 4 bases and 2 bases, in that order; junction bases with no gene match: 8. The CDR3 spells CASSTGQPLQETQYF. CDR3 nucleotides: TGCGCCAGCAGCACGGGACAGCCTTTACAAGAGACCCAGTACTTC.

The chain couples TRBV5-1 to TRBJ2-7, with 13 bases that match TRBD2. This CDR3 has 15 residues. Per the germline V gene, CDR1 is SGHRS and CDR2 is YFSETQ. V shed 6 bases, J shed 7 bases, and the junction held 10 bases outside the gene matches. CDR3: CASTPGLAGNNEQYF. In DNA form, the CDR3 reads TGCGCCAGCACCCCGGGACTAGCGGGGAACAATGAGCAGTACTTC.

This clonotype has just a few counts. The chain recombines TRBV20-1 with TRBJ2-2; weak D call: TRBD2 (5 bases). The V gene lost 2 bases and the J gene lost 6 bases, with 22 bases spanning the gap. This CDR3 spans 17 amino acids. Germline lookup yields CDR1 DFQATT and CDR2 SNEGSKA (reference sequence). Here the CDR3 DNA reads TGCAGTGCTAGAACCAATAGGCGGGCTAGCTTTTCCGGGGAGCTGTTTTTT. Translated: CSARTNRRASFSGELFF.

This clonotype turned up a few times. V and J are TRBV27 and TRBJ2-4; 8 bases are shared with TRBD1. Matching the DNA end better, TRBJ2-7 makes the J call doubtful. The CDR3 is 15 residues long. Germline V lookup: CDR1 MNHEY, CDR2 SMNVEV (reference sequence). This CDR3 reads CASSSWTGRIYEQYF. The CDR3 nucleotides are TGTGCCAGCAGTTCATGGACAGGGAGGATCTACGAGCAGTACTTC.

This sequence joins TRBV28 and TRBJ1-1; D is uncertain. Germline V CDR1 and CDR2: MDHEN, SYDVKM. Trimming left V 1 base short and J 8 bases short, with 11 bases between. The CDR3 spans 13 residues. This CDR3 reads CASSLSGVGEAFF. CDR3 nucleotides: TGTGCCAGCAGTTTATCCGGGGTGGGGGAAGCTTTCTTT.

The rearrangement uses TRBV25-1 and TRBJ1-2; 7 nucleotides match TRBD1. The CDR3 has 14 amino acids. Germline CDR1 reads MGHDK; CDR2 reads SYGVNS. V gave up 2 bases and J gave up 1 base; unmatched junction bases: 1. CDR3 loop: CASSETGVNYGYTF. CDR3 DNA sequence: TGTGCCAGCAGTGAAACAGGGGTTAACTATGGCTACACCTTC.

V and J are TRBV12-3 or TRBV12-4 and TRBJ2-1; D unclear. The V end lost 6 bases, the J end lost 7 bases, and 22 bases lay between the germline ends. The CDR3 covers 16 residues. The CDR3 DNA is TGTGCCAGCAGGGCAGCCCGGCAGGTTCTTTGGAATGAGCAGTTCTTC. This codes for CASRAARQVLWNEQFF.

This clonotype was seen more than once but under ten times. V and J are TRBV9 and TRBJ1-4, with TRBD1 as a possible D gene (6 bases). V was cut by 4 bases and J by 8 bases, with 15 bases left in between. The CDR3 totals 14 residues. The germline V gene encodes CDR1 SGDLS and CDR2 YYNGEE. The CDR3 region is CASSPRTEKEKLFF. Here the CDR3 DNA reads TGTGCCAGCAGCCCCCGGACAGAAAAGGAAAAACTGTTTTTT.

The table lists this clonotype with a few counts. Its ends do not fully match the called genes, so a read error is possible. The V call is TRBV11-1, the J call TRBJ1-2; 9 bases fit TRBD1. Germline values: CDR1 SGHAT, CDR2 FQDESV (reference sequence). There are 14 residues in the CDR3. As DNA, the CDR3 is TGTGCTAGCAGCCTAGGACAGGGGATCGGGGGCTACACCTTC. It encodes CASSLGQGIGGYTF.

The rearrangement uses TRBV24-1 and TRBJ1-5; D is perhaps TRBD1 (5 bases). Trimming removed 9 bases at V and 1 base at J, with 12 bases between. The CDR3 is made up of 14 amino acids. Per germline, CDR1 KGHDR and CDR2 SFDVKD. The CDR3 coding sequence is TGTGCCACCGCGGGGGTTGCGAGCAATCAGCCCCAGCATTTT. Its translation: CATAGVASNQPQHF.

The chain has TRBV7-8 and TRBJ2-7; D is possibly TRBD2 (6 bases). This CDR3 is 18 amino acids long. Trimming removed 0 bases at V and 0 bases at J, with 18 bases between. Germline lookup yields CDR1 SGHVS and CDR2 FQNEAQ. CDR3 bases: TGTGCCAGCAGCTTAGCAAGGACTAACCTTAGGAGCTCCTACGAGCAGTACTTC. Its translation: CASSLARTNLRSSYEQYF.

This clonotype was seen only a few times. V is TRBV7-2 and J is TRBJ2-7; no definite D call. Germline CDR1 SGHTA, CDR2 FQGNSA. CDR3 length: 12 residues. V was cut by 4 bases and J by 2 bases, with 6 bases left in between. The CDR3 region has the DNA TGTGCCAGCAGCTACTCCACCTACGAGCAGTACTTC. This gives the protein CASSYSTYEQYF.

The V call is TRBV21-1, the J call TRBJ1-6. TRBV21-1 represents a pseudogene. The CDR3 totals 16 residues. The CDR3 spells CASSPLGRQYNSPLHF. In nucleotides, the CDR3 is TGTGCCAGCAGCCCCCTCGGGAGGCAGTATAATTCACCCCTCCACTTT.

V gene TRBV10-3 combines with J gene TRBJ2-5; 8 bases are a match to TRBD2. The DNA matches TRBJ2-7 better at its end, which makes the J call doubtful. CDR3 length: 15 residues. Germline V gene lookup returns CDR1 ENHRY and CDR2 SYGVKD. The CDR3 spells CAISESAGVIYEQYF. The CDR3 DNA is TGTGCCATCAGTGAGTCAGCGGGGGTGATCTACGAGCAGTACTTC.

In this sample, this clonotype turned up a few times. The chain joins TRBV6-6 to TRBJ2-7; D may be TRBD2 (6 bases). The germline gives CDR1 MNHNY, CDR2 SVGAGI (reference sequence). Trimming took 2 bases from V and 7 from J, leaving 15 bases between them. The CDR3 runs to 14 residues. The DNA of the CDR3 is TGTGCCAGCAGTTACGGCGGGGACGGATGGGAGCAGTACTTC. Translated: CASSYGGDGWEQYF.

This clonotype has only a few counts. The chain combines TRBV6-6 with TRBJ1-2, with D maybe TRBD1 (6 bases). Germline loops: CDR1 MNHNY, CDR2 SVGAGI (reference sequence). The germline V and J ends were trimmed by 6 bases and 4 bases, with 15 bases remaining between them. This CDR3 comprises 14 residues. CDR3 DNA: TGTGCCAGCAGCTCAGACGAGGGGGGCTATGGCTACACCTTC. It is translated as CASSSDEGGYGYTF.

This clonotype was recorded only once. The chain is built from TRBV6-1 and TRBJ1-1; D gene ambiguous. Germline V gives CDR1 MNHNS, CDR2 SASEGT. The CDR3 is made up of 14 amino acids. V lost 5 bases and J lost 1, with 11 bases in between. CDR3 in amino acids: CASSPPQRNTEAFF. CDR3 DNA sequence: TGTGCCAGCAGTCCACCCCAACGGAACACTGAAGCTTTCTTT.

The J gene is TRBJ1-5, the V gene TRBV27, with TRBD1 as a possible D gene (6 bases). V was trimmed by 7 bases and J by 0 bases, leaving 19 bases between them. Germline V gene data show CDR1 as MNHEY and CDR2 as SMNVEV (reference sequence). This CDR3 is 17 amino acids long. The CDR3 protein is CASNPKTGTHSNQPQHF. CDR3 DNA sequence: TGTGCCAGCAACCCCAAGACAGGTACCCATAGCAATCAGCCCCAGCATTTT.

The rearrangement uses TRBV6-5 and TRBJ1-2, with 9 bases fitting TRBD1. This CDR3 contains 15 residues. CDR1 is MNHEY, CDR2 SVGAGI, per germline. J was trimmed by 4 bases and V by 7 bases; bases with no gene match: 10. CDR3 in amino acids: CASKRQGDLLYGYTF. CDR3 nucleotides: TGTGCCAGCAAGAGACAGGGGGATTTACTCTATGGCTACACCTTC.

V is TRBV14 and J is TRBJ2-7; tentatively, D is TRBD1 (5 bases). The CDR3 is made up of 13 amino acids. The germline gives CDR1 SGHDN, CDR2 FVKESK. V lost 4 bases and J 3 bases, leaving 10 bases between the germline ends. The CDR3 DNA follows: TGTGCCAGCAGCCTGAGACAGAACTACGAGCAGTACTTC. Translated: CASSLRQNYEQYF.

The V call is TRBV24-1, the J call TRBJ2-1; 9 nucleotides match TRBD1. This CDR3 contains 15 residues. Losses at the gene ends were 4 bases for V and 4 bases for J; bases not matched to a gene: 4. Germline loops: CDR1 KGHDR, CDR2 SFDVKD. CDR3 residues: CATSELTGGYNEQFF. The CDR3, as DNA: TGTGCCACCAGTGAACTGACAGGGGGATACAATGAGCAGTTCTTC.